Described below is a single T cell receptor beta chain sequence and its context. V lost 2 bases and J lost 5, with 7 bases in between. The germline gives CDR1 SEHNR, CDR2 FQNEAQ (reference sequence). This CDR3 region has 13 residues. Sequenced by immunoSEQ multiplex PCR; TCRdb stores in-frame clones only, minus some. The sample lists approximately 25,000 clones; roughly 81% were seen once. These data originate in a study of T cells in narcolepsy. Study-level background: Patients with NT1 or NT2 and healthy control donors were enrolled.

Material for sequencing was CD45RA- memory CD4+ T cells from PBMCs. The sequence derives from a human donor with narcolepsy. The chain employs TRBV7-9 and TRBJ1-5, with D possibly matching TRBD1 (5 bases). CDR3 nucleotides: TGTGCCAGCAGCTTATCCAGGGATCAGCCCCAGCATTTT. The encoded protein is CASSLSRDQPQHF.